This paragraph covers one TCR beta chain sequence. This clonotype was picked up a small number of times. Its specific antigen is unknown. Base qualities are missing; no much larger clone stands one base away. These data are taken from a study of blood T cells in healthy people across ages (dated by TCRdb to about 2015). For the study in its entirety: In model experiments, roughly one uniquely barcoded TCR beta cDNA molecule per two T cells was captured by template switching. To avoid experimental bias, donors of different ages were spread randomly across the sequencing lanes. Four age groups were formed from the donors: young (average about 16 years), middle-aged (approximately 40), aged (62) and long-lived (around 82). Two additional independent replicas of 1 million unique cDNA reads from the same blood draw were analyzed for two donors (one aged 18 to 30 and one aged 80 or older). The study measured age-related changes in TCR beta repertoire diversity using deep sequencing normalized with unique cDNA molecular identifiers. What the authors observed across the whole study: The CMV infection status of donors was not known, potentially confounding age-related changes in expanded clonotypes. Observed TCR beta diversity correlated strongly with the percentage of naive T cells measured by flow cytometry. Estimates of total diversity from one million sequenced T cells were regarded as lower bounds and underestimates. Because profiling used bulk unsorted PBMCs, naive and antigen-experienced compartments could not be compared conclusively. Compared with the aged group, the long-lived group had more naive CD4+ T cells, fewer expanded clones and increased TCR diversity, a pattern suggesting age selection. As age increased, observed TCR beta diversity per million T cells dropped in a roughly linear way, and a significant reduction was already evident by age 40.

The donors were roughly 39 Caucasian individuals from Russia, aged roughly 6 to 90 years, who were systemically healthy. Ten milliliters of peripheral blood were drawn from each donor into EDTA-treated Vacutainer tubes. Ficoll-Paque density-gradient centrifugation was used to isolate PBMCs, with at least 6.5 million obtained per sample. Total RNA, at least 5.5 micrograms per sample, was extracted from PBMCs with Trizol reagent. For every donor, flow cytometry on a PBMC aliquot measured the percentage of naive CD45RAhigh/CD27high T cells. Libraries were constructed by 5' RACE. Sequencing used an Illumina HiSeq 2500. A second PCR of about 7 to 12 cycles was run with a J-beta primer mix and a sample-barcoded 5' primer. A unique molecular identifier was introduced onto each TCR beta cDNA molecule by a template-switch 5' adaptor carrying 12 random nucleotides. Each sample yielded at least 2.5 million CDR3-containing paired-end reads. The Mint cDNA synthesis kit, primed by a TRBC-specific oligonucleotide, was used to synthesize first-strand cDNA from all RNA. All cDNA was treated with uracil-DNA glycosylase and then went through a first 18-cycle PCR with the universal primers M1SS and BC2_uni_R. Per the source publication's procedure: For normalization, 1 million high-quality reads were randomly selected from each sample, with every read carrying a distinct molecular identifier. Instead of being binned into consensus sequences, reads that shared molecular identifiers were thrown out. MiTCR, set to a Q25 quality threshold and the strictest error-elimination algorithm, was used for CDR3 identification, clonotype clustering and error correction. Lower-bound total TCR beta diversity was estimated with a nonparametric unseen species model using Euler transformation. TCRdb itself trimmed the public reads at Q25 with fastp, ran MiXCR and retained productive beta chains. Rows with one shared CDR3 protein collapse into an entry with the most common genes and DNA. Here the V and J calls rest on TCRdb's processing, not on the authors' analysis. The sample includes 1,500,000 or so distinct CDR3 sequences, with 55% to 75% observed a single time. The ten largest account for 5% to 7% of the sample.

V and J lose 1 base and 1 base, and a span of 7 bases separates them. The CDR3, from cysteine to phenylalanine, totals 14 residues. The retained sequence is limited to the CDR3, 42 bases, with the frame set at the first base. This clonotype originated in a man younger than 30 in good health. The chain is assembled from TRBV12-3 or TRBV12-4 and TRBJ1-1, with the D gene not clear enough to name. The specimen sequenced was blood. The DNA sequence is given as TGTGCCAGCAGTTTAGGGGAGGGGAACACTGAAGCTTTCTTT. Translation gives CASSLGEGNTEAFF.